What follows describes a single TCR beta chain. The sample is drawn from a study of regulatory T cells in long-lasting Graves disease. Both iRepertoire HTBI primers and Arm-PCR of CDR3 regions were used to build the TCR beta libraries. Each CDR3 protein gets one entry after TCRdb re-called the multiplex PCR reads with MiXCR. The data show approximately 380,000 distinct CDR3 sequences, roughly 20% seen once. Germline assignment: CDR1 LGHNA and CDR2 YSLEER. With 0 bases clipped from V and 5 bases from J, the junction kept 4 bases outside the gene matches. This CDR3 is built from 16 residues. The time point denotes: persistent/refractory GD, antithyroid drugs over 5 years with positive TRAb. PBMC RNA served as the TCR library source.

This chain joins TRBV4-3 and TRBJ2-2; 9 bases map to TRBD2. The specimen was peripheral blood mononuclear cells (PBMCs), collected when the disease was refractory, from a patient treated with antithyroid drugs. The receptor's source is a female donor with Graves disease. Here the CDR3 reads CASSQEPGLATGELFF. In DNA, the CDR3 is TGCGCCAGCAGCCAAGAGCCGGGACTAGCAACCGGGGAGCTGTTTTTT.